The source of this TCR beta chain is a study of neoadjuvant anti-PD-1 for oral cavity cancer. On the study more broadly: Most patients had three to four biweekly doses of 3 mg/kg nivolumab before resection.

Worth noting for this clone: Its target is unknown.

V shed 4 bases, J shed 3 bases, and the junction held 8 bases outside the gene matches. Germline V gene sequence: CDR1 WSHSY, CDR2 SAAADI. The CDR3 has 15 amino acids. Generated by immunoSEQ multiplex PCR, the TCRdb table keeps only in-frame clones and is missing some. The sample yields under 7,500 clones, 55% to 75% seen once. General study points: With a few patients per group, TCR findings need larger cohorts.

Patients had newly diagnosed, untreated stage II-IVA oral cavity squamous cell carcinoma. The J gene is TRBJ1-1, the V gene TRBV10-2, with 7 bases that match TRBD1. The clonotype comes from a person between 40 and 85 years old with oral cavity squamous cell carcinoma. The specimen was tumor tissue, collected before nivolumab (anti-PD-1) treatment. CDR3 amino acids: CASSGKTGVDTEAFF. CDR3 DNA sequence: TGCGCCAGCAGTGGGAAAACAGGGGTTGACACTGAAGCTTTCTTT.